The text below deals with one TCR beta chain. The antigen is not known. Patients were all untreated before their thyroid surgery. CDR1 is MDHEN and CDR2 is SYDVKM in the germline V gene. CDR3 length: 14 residues. The V end lost 3 bases, the J end lost 4 bases, and 13 bases lay between the germline ends. This record comes from a study of metastatic and nonmetastatic thyroid tumors. Overall study: Comparative analysis of repertoires was undertaken across blood and tumor or nodule tissue obtained from malignant and benign thyroid patients. Study-wide points: It was reportedly found that TCR beta diversity was significantly higher in malignant thyroid tumors than in benign nodules, a difference seen in both blood and tumor samples.

Under the authors' procedure: What underpinned the distant-metastasis classifier for papillary thyroid cancer was the set of CDR3 differences across clinicopathological groups. With MiXCR, TCRdb reprocessed the PCR reads. The V and J calls reflect TCRdb's pipeline rather than the authors' work. Counted here are about 43,000 clones, more than 3% occurring once; the ten biggest clones make up roughly a tenth. Sequenced sample: blood. The source is a female donor with papillary thyroid cancer or a benign thyroid nodule (not recorded which). Some clones in this sample may be carry-over from other donors' samples. The rearrangement links TRBV28 to TRBJ2-7; D could derive from TRBD1 or TRBD2 (7 bases each). In DNA, the CDR3 is TGTGCCAGCAGTTTGGGAGGGGGCCGTTACGAGCAGTACTTC. This sequence encodes CASSLGGGRYEQYF.